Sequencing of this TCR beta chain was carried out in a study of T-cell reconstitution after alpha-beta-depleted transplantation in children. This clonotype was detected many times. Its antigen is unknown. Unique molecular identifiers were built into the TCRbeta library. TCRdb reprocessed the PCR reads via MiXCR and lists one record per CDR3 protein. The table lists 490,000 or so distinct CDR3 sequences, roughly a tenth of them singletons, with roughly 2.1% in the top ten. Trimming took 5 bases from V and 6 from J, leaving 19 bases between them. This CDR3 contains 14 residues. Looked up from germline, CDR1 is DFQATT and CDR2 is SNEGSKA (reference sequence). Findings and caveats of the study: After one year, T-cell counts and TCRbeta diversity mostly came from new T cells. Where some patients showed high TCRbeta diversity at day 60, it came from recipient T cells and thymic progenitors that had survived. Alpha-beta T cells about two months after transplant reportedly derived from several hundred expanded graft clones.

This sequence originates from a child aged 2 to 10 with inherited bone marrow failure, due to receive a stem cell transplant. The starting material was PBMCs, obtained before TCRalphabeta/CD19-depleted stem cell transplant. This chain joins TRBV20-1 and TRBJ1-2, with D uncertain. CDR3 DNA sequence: TGCAGTGCTGGACGAGATTGGAATGGCCATGGCTACACCTTC. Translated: CSAGRDWNGHGYTF.